One and the same sample provided the 3 T cell receptor beta chains below, sequenced in a study of blood T cell repertoires in COVID-19. TCRdb's copy holds only in-frame clones and misses some; the assay was immunoSEQ multiplex PCR. Found here are about 160,000 clones, under 95% of them singletons; the top ten hold about 2%. The sample taken for sequencing was peripheral blood. Receptors were obtained from a man between 18 and 35 years old with acute or convalescent COVID-19.

The chain has TRBV5-1 and TRBJ2-1; 8 bases match TRBD2. Germline CDR1 SGHRS, CDR2 YFSETQ. V lost 3 bases, J lost 4 bases, and 6 bases stayed unmatched. There are 15 residues in the CDR3. CDR3 region: CASSYREGTYNEQFF. Here the CDR3 DNA reads TGCGCCAGCAGCTATCGGGAGGGGACTTACAATGAGCAGTTCTTC.

The chain combines TRBV24-1 with TRBJ2-5; TRBD2 matches at 10 bases. V shed 4 bases and J 5 bases; nucleotides not matched to a gene: 6. This CDR3 comprises 15 residues. Germline CDR1 and CDR2: KGHDR and SFDVKD. CDR3: CATSEASGSGETQYF. CDR3 DNA: TGTGCCACCAGTGAGGCTAGCGGGAGCGGTGAGACCCAGTACTTC.

The chain combines TRBV25-1 with TRBJ2-1; 9 bases are shared with TRBD2. The CDR3 sequence is 15 residues long. CDR1 MGHDK and CDR2 SYGVNS come from the germline V gene. Trimming removed 5 bases from V and 2 bases from J; junction bases left unmatched: 4. This CDR3 reads CASSLRGGTYNEQFF. CDR3 DNA: TGTGCCAGCAGTCTGCGGGGGGGCACCTACAATGAGCAGTTCTTC. Complete variable domain (other parts from reference TRBV25-1 and TRBJ2-1): EADIYQTPRYLVIGTGKKITLECSQTMGHDKMYWYQQDPGMELHLIHYSYGVNSTEKGDLSSESTVSRIRTEHFPLTLESARPSHTSQYLCASSLRGGTYNEQFFGPGTRLTVL.